Listed here are 30 T cell receptor beta chains from one sample, sequenced in a study of CD8 T cells in ankylosing spondylitis. Study-wide results and caveats: Typical of ankylosing spondylitis blood, it appeared, was a TCR beta motif of several highly homologous variants.

These receptors have no identified antigens. TCRdb independently ran MiXCR on the 5' RACE reads; one entry per CDR3 protein. This table holds about 510,000 distinct CDR3 sequences, 5.3% found once. Sequenced material: blood, either unsorted or a sorted T cell fraction (not recorded which). The receptors here all came from a male donor with ankylosing spondylitis.

This clonotype was counted ten times or more. The chain uses TRBV5-1 and TRBJ2-1; TRBD1 agrees at 9 bases. Germline V CDR1 and CDR2: SGHRS, YFSETQ. The CDR3 extends over 14 amino acids. The V and J ends lost 4 bases and 9 bases, in that order; junction bases with no gene match: 8. The CDR3 spells CASSTGDRAIEQFF. CDR3 sequence (DNA): TGCGCCAGCAGCACGGGGGACAGGGCTATTGAGCAGTTCTTC.

This clonotype was recorded many times. V and J are TRBV5-8 and TRBJ1-1; D unresolved. The CDR3 is 15 amino acids. The V gene lost 0 bases and the J gene lost 3 bases, with 12 bases spanning the gap. In germline, CDR1 is SGHTS, CDR2 YDEGEE. Here the CDR3 DNA reads TGTGCCAGCAGCTTGGCCCCCGGTTGGGACACTGAAGCTTTCTTT. Its translation: CASSLAPGWDTEAFF.

This clonotype was found many times. The J gene is TRBJ2-1, the V gene TRBV5-1; D is unresolved. CDR3 length: 15 amino acids. Deletions cut 0 bases from V and 1 base from J, with 8 bases between. The germline gives CDR1 SGHRS, CDR2 YFSETQ. The CDR3 loop reads CASSLAAPSYNEQFF. The CDR3 region has the DNA TGCGCCAGCAGCTTGGCCGCTCCTTCCTACAATGAGCAGTTCTTC.

This clonotype occurred many times. The rearrangement links TRBV5-6 to TRBJ1-1; 8 bases match TRBD1. This CDR3 is 16 amino acids long. The V and J ends lost 1 base and 1 base, in that order; junction bases with no gene match: 6. Germline CDR1 SGHDT, CDR2 YYEEEE. This CDR3 is CASSLFPGQANTEAFF. As DNA, the CDR3 is TGTGCCAGCAGCTTGTTCCCGGGACAGGCGAACACTGAAGCTTTCTTT.

The V call is TRBV28, the J call TRBJ1-5; perhaps TRBD1 as D (5 bases). V gave up 5 bases and J gave up 3 bases, with 17 bases separating them. In germline, CDR1 is MDHEN, CDR2 SYDVKM. The CDR3 runs 16 residues. CDR3 sequence reads: CASSRSGTGFNQPQHF. In nucleotides, the CDR3 is TGTGCCAGCAGTCGATCCGGGACTGGCTTCAATCAGCCCCAGCATTTT. Complete variable domain (other parts from reference TRBV28 and TRBJ1-5): DVKVTQSSRYLVKRTGEKVFLECVQDMDHENMFWYRQDPGLGLRLIYFSYDVKMKEKGDIPEGYSVSREKKERFSLILESASTNQTSMYLCASSRSGTGFNQPQHFGDGTRLSIL.

This clonotype was seen ten or more times. Here the CDR3 reads CASSLIPRVVGYTF. CDR3 bases: TGTGCCAGCAGTTTAATCCCCAGGGTTGTTGGCTACACCTTC. V gene TRBV28 combines with J gene TRBJ1-2, with D perhaps TRBD1 (5 bases). CDR1 is MDHEN, CDR2 SYDVKM, per germline. This CDR3 has 14 residues. V was trimmed by 2 bases and J by 7 bases, leaving 14 bases between them.

This clonotype was found many times. The V call is TRBV12-3 or TRBV12-4, the J call TRBJ2-5, with TRBD1 matching 10 bases. J lost 2 bases, V lost 7 bases, and 10 bases had no gene match. The CDR3 is 16 residues long. Written as DNA, the CDR3 is TGTGCCAGCACCTTAGCCCCGGGACAGGGGCAAGAGACCCAGTACTTC. Its protein product is CASTLAPGQGQETQYF.

This clonotype was seen at least ten times. The chain uses TRBV28 and TRBJ2-7; perhaps TRBD1 as D (5 bases). Deletions cut 7 bases from V and 5 bases from J, with 18 bases between. Germline V gene lookup returns CDR1 MDHEN and CDR2 SYDVKM. This CDR3 is built from 14 residues. The CDR3, as DNA: TGTGCCAGCAACCTAAGGTCGACAGTTCACGAGCAGTACTTC. Amino acids: CASNLRSTVHEQYF.

This clonotype came up many times. This chain connects TRBV10-3 to TRBJ2-7; 9 bases map to TRBD1. From germline, CDR1 is ENHRY and CDR2 SYGVKD. The V and J ends lost 1 base and 5 bases, in that order; junction bases with no gene match: 3. The CDR3 is 14 amino acids. The CDR3 bases are TGTGCCATCAGTGAGTACCGGACAGGGGACGAGCAGTACTTC. The encoded protein is CAISEYRTGDEQYF.

This clonotype came up many times. The chain couples TRBV12-3 or TRBV12-4 to TRBJ2-6; D uncertain. This CDR3 comprises 14 residues. The germline V and J ends were trimmed by 5 bases and 3 bases, with 8 bases remaining between them. Here the CDR3 DNA reads TGTGCCAGCAGTATAAGAGGTGGGGCCAACGTCCTGACTTTC. It codes for CASSIRGGANVLTF.

This clonotype came up a few times. This chain connects TRBV5-1 to TRBJ2-2; D perhaps matches TRBD2 (5 bases). Germline CDR1 and CDR2: SGHRS and YFSETQ. The CDR3 has 14 amino acids. V lost 5 bases and J 0 bases, leaving 8 bases between the germline ends. The CDR3 DNA sequence: TGCGCCAGCAGTAAAGCGGCGAACACCGGGGAGCTGTTTTTT. Translation: CASSKAANTGELFF. Filled out from reference TRBV5-1 and TRBJ2-2, the complete variable domain reads KAGVTQTPRYLIKTRGQQVTLSCSPISGHRSVSWYQQTPGQGLQFLFEYFSETQRNKGNFPGRFSGRQFSNSRSEMNVSTLELGDSALYLCASSKAANTGELFFGEGSRLTVL.

There are many counts of this clonotype. The rearrangement uses TRBV10-3 and TRBJ2-3; 7 bases align to TRBD2. The V gene end was trimmed by 6 bases and the J gene end by 1 base; junction bases not matched to a gene: 7. The CDR3 has 15 amino acids. Looked up from germline, CDR1 is ENHRY and CDR2 is SYGVKD. The CDR3 loop reads CAIRGAGRGTDTQYF. Here the CDR3 DNA reads TGTGCCATCAGGGGAGCGGGGCGTGGCACAGATACGCAGTATTTT.

This clonotype has ten or more counts. The chain joins TRBV20-1 to TRBJ2-7; D is uncertain. CDR1 is DFQATT, CDR2 SNEGSKA, per germline (reference sequence). This CDR3 region has 13 residues. Trimming pared 3 bases from V and 2 bases from J, leaving 11 bases between. This chain's CDR3 is CSASQALAYEQYF. The CDR3 DNA reads as TGCAGTGCTAGTCAGGCGTTAGCCTACGAGCAGTACTTC.

This clonotype was seen many times. The rearrangement joins TRBV24-1 to TRBJ2-3, with D perhaps TRBD2 (6 bases). Germline V gene data show CDR1 as KGHDR and CDR2 as SFDVKD. V was shortened by 0 bases and J by 6 bases, with 9 bases between the two germline ends. CDR3 size: 14 residues. CDR3 DNA sequence: TGTGCCACCAGTGATTTGGGAGGGTCGGATACGCAGTATTTT. Translated: CATSDLGGSDTQYF.

Ten or more counts support this clonotype. The chain carries TRBV5-1 and TRBJ2-1; 12 nucleotides line up with TRBD2. Germline CDR1 SGHRS, CDR2 YFSETQ. The CDR3 runs 16 residues. The V and J ends lost 1 base and 8 bases, in that order; junction bases with no gene match: 7. CDR3 amino acids: CASSLRSSGRAHEQFF. DNA of the CDR3: TGCGCCAGCAGCTTGAGGTCTAGCGGGAGGGCCCATGAGCAGTTCTTC.

This clonotype has a handful of counts. The rearrangement links TRBV28 to TRBJ1-1; TRBD1 might be the D (6 bases). Trimming stripped 0 bases from V and 1 base from J, with 12 bases between. Germline CDR1 reads MDHEN; CDR2 reads SYDVKM. The CDR3 consists of 16 residues. The CDR3 loop is CASSLWDSRTNTEAFF. The CDR3 DNA sequence: TGTGCCAGCAGTTTATGGGACAGCCGCACGAACACTGAAGCTTTCTTT.

This clonotype was recorded at least ten times. The J gene is TRBJ1-2, the V gene TRBV2; unclear D gene. V gave up 5 bases and J gave up 1 base, with 20 bases separating them. This CDR3 has 17 amino acids. From germline, CDR1 is SNHLY and CDR2 FYNNEI. The DNA for the CDR3 is TGTGCCAGCAGTACCGGACTACGGCCCGCCCTTAACTATGGCTACACCTTC. Its translation is CASSTGLRPALNYGYTF.

This clonotype was counted ten times or more. This rearrangement joins TRBV20-1 to TRBJ1-4; D is unclear. Trimming took 0 bases from V and 8 from J, leaving 7 bases between them. The CDR3 length is 12 residues. Germline V gene data show CDR1 as DFQATT and CDR2 as SNEGSKA (reference sequence). CDR3 nucleotides: TGCAGTGCTAGAGAACAGAGCGAAAAACTGTTTTTT. It encodes CSAREQSEKLFF.

This clonotype was seen many times. The V call is TRBV12-3 or TRBV12-4, the J call TRBJ2-7; maybe TRBD1 (6 bases). The CDR3 contains 13 residues. V was shortened by 7 bases and J by 0 bases, with 10 bases between the two germline ends. CDR3 sequence reads: CASTLDSSYEQYF. The CDR3 nucleotides are TGTGCCAGCACCCTGGACAGCTCCTACGAGCAGTACTTC.

This clonotype was seen many times. This chain connects TRBV11-1 to TRBJ2-4; 12 bases agree with TRBD1. Germline CDR1 reads SGHAT; CDR2 reads FQDESV (reference sequence). J gave up 0 bases and V 5 bases, and 8 bases lay outside the gene matches. CDR3 length equals 18 residues. The DNA of the CDR3 is TGTGCCAGCAGCGACCCGGGACAGGGGGCTTTAGCCAAAAACATTCAGTACTTC. It yields the protein CASSDPGQGALAKNIQYF.

This clonotype was counted at least ten times. V usage is TRBV5-6 and J usage is TRBJ1-2, with D unresolved. V lost 0 bases and J 8 bases, leaving 11 bases between the germline ends. CDR1 is SGHDT and CDR2 is YYEEEE in the germline V gene. The CDR3 is 13 residues long. CDR3 region: CASSLAAPRGYTF. The CDR3 DNA reads as TGTGCCAGCAGCTTGGCGGCGCCCCGCGGCTACACCTTC.

This clonotype was picked up many times. V and J are TRBV2 and TRBJ2-2; D unresolved. CDR1 and CDR2 from the germline V gene are SNHLY and FYNNEI. The CDR3 spans 14 residues. The germline V and J ends were trimmed by 5 bases and 7 bases, with 14 bases remaining between them. DNA for the CDR3: TGTGCCAGCAGTTCCCGGGCTCCGGTCGGGGAGCTGTTTTTT. It yields the protein CASSSRAPVGELFF.

This clonotype was picked up many times. The V gene is TRBV6-5, the J gene TRBJ2-2; D gene ambiguous. The germline CDR1 and CDR2 sequences are MNHEY and SVGAGI. Trimming left V 2 bases short and J 4 bases short, with 2 bases between. CDR3 length: 12 residues. The CDR3 DNA reads TGTGCCAGCAGTTACGGCACCGGGGAGCTGTTTTTT. It specifies CASSYGTGELFF.

This clonotype came up many times. CDR3 loop: CASSLTANTQYF. CDR3 sequence (DNA): TGTGCCAGCAGTTTAACAGCCAATACGCAGTATTTT. V and J are TRBV12-3 or TRBV12-4 and TRBJ2-3; no reliable D call. Trimming took 2 bases from V and 7 from J, leaving 7 bases between them. This CDR3 contains 12 residues.

This clonotype occurred many times. This chain uses TRBV6-2 or TRBV6-3 with TRBJ1-2; D unclear. The CDR3 is made up of 13 amino acids. Germline loops: CDR1 MNHEY, CDR2 SVGEGT. The V and J ends lost 6 bases and 8 bases respectively, with 16 bases between them. The CDR3 coding sequence is TGTGCCAGCAGCCCACGGACGAAGGAAGGCTACACCTTC. Amino acids: CASSPRTKEGYTF.

This clonotype was observed at least ten times. The chain joins TRBV7-9 to TRBJ2-7; D is possibly TRBD2 (5 bases). Trimming pared 1 base from V and 7 bases from J, leaving 17 bases between. The CDR3 loop spans 15 amino acids. Germline V CDR1 and CDR2: SEHNR, FQNEAQ (reference sequence). This chain's CDR3 is CASSLGSLNSGEQYF. The CDR3 nucleotides are TGTGCCAGCAGCTTAGGTTCCCTCAATTCGGGAGAGCAGTACTTC.

This clonotype was observed many times. This chain joins TRBV4-3 and TRBJ2-7; TRBD1 or TRBD2 may be the D gene (5 bases each). Germline CDR1 is LGHNA and CDR2 is YSLEER. Trimming left V 1 base short and J 1 base short, with 11 bases between. The CDR3 is made up of 15 amino acids. This CDR3 reads CASSQGGTGSYEQYF. The CDR3 DNA reads as TGCGCCAGCAGCCAAGGGGGGACGGGATCCTACGAGCAGTACTTC.

This clonotype was seen at least ten times. The chain recombines TRBV9 with TRBJ2-6, with D possibly matching TRBD1 (6 bases). Germline CDR1 SGDLS, CDR2 YYNGEE. Trimming shortened V by 0 bases and J by 2 bases, and 12 bases separated the two germline ends. This CDR3 contains 17 residues. CDR3 in DNA: TGTGCCAGCAGCGTAGAGGGGGTTGCCGCTGGGGCCAACGTCCTGACTTTC. It codes for CASSVEGVAAGANVLTF. The variable domain in full, with the rest retrieved from reference TRBV9 and TRBJ2-6, is DSGVTQTPKHLITATGQRVTLRCSPRSGDLSVYWYQQSLDQGLQFLIQYYNGEERAKGNILERFSAQQFPDLHSELNLSSLELGDSALYFCASSVEGVAAGANVLTFGAGSRLTVL.

This clonotype was detected ten times or more. The CDR3, as DNA: TGTGCCAGCAGTCCAGACCCCGGGACTAGGGGATACGAGCAGTACTTC. Translating it yields CASSPDPGTRGYEQYF. This chain joins TRBV27 and TRBJ2-7, with 8 nucleotides matching TRBD2. CDR3 length: 16 residues. Germline loops: CDR1 MNHEY, CDR2 SMNVEV (reference sequence). The junction had 13 bases not matched to a gene; V was cut back by 5 bases and J by 4 bases.

Ten or more counts support this clonotype. The chain couples TRBV20-1 to TRBJ1-5; D unclear. Deletions cut 1 base from V and 6 bases from J, with 10 bases between. This CDR3 has 13 residues. Germline CDR1 DFQATT, CDR2 SNEGSKA (reference sequence). DNA for the CDR3: TGCAGTGCTAGAGCTCGGTGGAGTCAGCCCCAGCATTTT. It yields the protein CSARARWSQPQHF.